One and the same sample provided the 16 T cell receptor beta chains below, sequenced in a study of cytomegalovirus exposure and HLA in healthy donors. The PCR employed 60 Vbeta primers together with 13 Jbeta primers. Profiled with immunoSEQ multiplex PCR; TCRdb holds only in-frame clones, not every one. The data show more than 95,000 clones, roughly 13% seen once. Input material: PBMCs. These receptors were collected from a man aged 35-49 years in good health and CMV-seropositive.

V gene TRBV18 combines with J gene TRBJ2-7; possible D gene TRBD1, 5 bases. Germline V lookup: CDR1 KGHSH, CDR2 LQKENI. This CDR3 comprises 14 residues. Trimming pared 3 bases from V and 4 bases from J, leaving 13 bases between. CDR3 coding DNA: TGTGCCAGCTCACCGTCCAGGGATCATTACGAGCAGTACTTC. Translated, it gives CASSPSRDHYEQYF.

The chain has TRBV10-3 and TRBJ2-7; TRBD2 matches at 7 bases. The CDR3 runs 17 residues. CDR1 is ENHRY and CDR2 is SYGVKD in the germline V gene. The junction had 9 bases not matched to a gene; V was cut back by 0 bases and J by 1 base. CDR3 sequence reads: CAISESSRLAGSYEQYF. The CDR3 DNA follows: TGTGCCATCAGTGAGTCTTCGAGATTAGCGGGTTCCTACGAGCAGTACTTC.

This clone was detected only a few times. J is TRBJ1-1 and V is TRBV4-2; D remains ambiguous. This CDR3 is 14 amino acids long. Trimming cost V 0 bases and J 0 bases, with 5 bases left between them. Germline V gene lookup returns CDR1 LGHNA and CDR2 YNFKEQ. CDR3 in amino acids: CASSQDDMNTEAFF. The CDR3 DNA reads TGTGCCAGCAGCCAAGATGACATGAACACTGAAGCTTTCTTT.

This sequence joins TRBV25-1 and TRBJ2-5; D gene ambiguous. Matching the DNA end better, TRBJ2-7 makes the J call doubtful. The V gene's germline CDR1 is MGHDK and CDR2 SYGVNS. CDR3 length: 13 residues. The CDR3 loop reads CASSETGTYEQYF. In DNA form, the CDR3 reads TGTGCCAGCAGTGAAACCGGTACCTACGAGCAGTACTTC.

This clone was seen more than once but under ten times. The chain combines TRBV11-2 with TRBJ2-1; 8 bases match TRBD2. The CDR3 loop spans 15 amino acids. V lost 5 bases, J lost 0 bases, and 3 bases stayed unmatched. The germline gives CDR1 SGHAT, CDR2 FQNNGV. DNA for the CDR3: TGTGCCAGCAGCCCCGGGAGGGGCTCCTACAATGAGCAGTTCTTC. Residues: CASSPGRGSYNEQFF.

Only a few counts were recorded for this clone. V is TRBV2 and J is TRBJ1-5; 8 nucleotides match TRBD1. Germline loops: CDR1 SNHLY, CDR2 FYNNEI. The CDR3 loop spans 18 amino acids. Trimming took 0 bases from V and 2 from J; bases not matched to a gene: 9. CDR3 nucleotide sequence: TGTGCCAGCAGTGAAGCGTGGACAGGGACGAGGGGCAATCAGCCCCAGCATTTT. This codes for CASSEAWTGTRGNQPQHF.

The chain couples TRBV5-1 to TRBJ2-3, with 7 nucleotides matching TRBD1. CDR3 size: 16 residues. The junction had 13 bases not matched to a gene; V was cut back by 4 bases and J by 5 bases. Looked up from germline, CDR1 is SGHRS and CDR2 is YFSETQ. The CDR3 protein is CASSPPGTVGQDTQYF. The CDR3 nucleotides read TGCGCCAGCAGCCCGCCGGGGACAGTGGGCCAAGATACGCAGTATTTT.

V is TRBV9 and J is TRBJ2-7; D perhaps matches TRBD2 (6 bases). Between the trimmed V and J ends, which lost 3 bases and 7 bases, there was a span of 17 bases. Germline-derived CDR1 and CDR2 are SGDLS and YYNGEE. This CDR3 spans 14 amino acids. CDR3 protein: CASSATGTPWEQYF. The CDR3 DNA is TGTGCCAGCAGCGCTACCGGGACTCCCTGGGAGCAGTACTTC.

This rearrangement joins TRBV6-5 to TRBJ2-3; TRBD2 is a possible D gene (5 bases). The V gene lost 0 bases and the J gene lost 2 bases, with 12 bases spanning the gap. In germline, CDR1 is MNHEY, CDR2 SVGAGI. This CDR3 comprises 16 residues. This CDR3 is CASSYSDYTITDTQYF. CDR3 DNA sequence: TGTGCCAGCAGTTACTCCGACTACACCATCACAGATACGCAGTATTTT.

CDR3 bases: TGCGCCAGCAGCCAACGGGCGGGAACAGCCTACGAGCAGTACTTC. It is translated as CASSQRAGTAYEQYF. This chain links TRBV4-3 with TRBJ2-7; perhaps TRBD2 as D (6 bases). This CDR3 is built from 15 residues. Deletions cut 2 bases from V and 2 bases from J, with 13 bases between. Germline values: CDR1 LGHNA, CDR2 YSLEER.

This clone has only a few counts. V usage is TRBV6-5 and J usage is TRBJ2-7, with 7 bases identical to TRBD1. The CDR3 is made up of 14 amino acids. Losses at the gene ends were 5 bases for V and 3 bases for J; bases not matched to a gene: 7. The germline V gene has CDR1 MNHEY and CDR2 SVGAGI. DNA for the CDR3: TGTGCCAGCAGTGTACCGGGACAGCGCTACGAGCAGTACTTC. It translates to CASSVPGQRYEQYF.

This clone has only a few counts. The V gene is TRBV11-2, the J gene TRBJ1-5; D is possibly TRBD1 (5 bases). Germline V gene data show CDR1 as SGHAT and CDR2 as FQNNGV. Trimming took 0 bases from V and 2 from J, leaving 14 bases between them. The CDR3 consists of 17 residues. CDR3 nucleotide sequence: TGTGCCAGCAGCTTAGATTGGCCAGGGTTTGGCAATCAGCCCCAGCATTTT. This translates into CASSLDWPGFGNQPQHF.

This clone was counted between two and nine times. The gene calls are TRBV4-3 and TRBJ2-3; 9 bases agree with TRBD1. The CDR3 length is 16 residues. Germline V gene sequence: CDR1 LGHNA, CDR2 YSLEER. V lost 2 bases, J lost 6 bases, and 9 bases stayed unmatched. CDR3 nucleotide sequence: TGCGCCAGCAGCCAATCGGGACAGGGAACGTCGGATACGCAGTATTTT. Its protein is CASSQSGQGTSDTQYF.

This clone was observed a few times. The chain employs TRBV7-9 and TRBJ1-4; 8 bases agree with TRBD1. CDR3 length: 15 residues. V lost 4 bases and J lost 7; bases outside the gene matches: 8. The germline CDR1 and CDR2 sequences are SEHNR and FQNEAQ (reference sequence). The CDR3 here is CASSSGQGAGEKLFF. CDR3 in DNA: TGTGCCAGCAGCTCTGGTCAGGGGGCTGGTGAAAAACTGTTTTTT.

This clone was seen just once. The genes are TRBV5-1 and TRBJ2-1; D gene uncertain. Between the trimmed V and J ends, which lost 0 bases and 1 base, there was a span of 14 bases. There are 17 residues in the CDR3. The germline V gene has CDR1 SGHRS and CDR2 YFSETQ. The CDR3 reads CASSLGLSRGSYNEQFF. The CDR3 DNA reads as TGCGCCAGCAGCTTGGGTCTTTCTCGAGGTTCCTACAATGAGCAGTTCTTC.

The chain couples TRBV10-2 to TRBJ2-3; 9 bases match TRBD2. This CDR3 has 15 amino acids. Per germline, CDR1 WSHSY and CDR2 SAAADI. J was trimmed by 5 bases and V by 6 bases; bases with no gene match: 9. CDR3 residues: CASSIAGGPGDTQYF. In DNA form, the CDR3 reads TGCGCCAGCAGCATCGCGGGAGGGCCGGGAGATACGCAGTATTTT.